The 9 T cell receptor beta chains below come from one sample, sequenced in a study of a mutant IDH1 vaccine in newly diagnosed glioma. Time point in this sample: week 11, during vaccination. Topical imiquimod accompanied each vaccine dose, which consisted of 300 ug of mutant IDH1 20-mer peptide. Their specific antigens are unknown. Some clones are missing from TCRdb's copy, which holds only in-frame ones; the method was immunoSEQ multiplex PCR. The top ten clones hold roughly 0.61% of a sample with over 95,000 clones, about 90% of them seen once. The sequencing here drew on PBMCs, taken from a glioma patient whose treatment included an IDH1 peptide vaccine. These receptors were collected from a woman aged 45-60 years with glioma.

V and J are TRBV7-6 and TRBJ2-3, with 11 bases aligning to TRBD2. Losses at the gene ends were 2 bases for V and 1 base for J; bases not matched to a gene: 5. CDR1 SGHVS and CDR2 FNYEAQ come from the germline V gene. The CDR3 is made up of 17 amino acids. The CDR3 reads CASSLKGTSGGTDTQYF. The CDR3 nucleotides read TGTGCCAGCAGCTTAAAAGGGACTAGCGGTGGCACAGATACGCAGTATTTT.

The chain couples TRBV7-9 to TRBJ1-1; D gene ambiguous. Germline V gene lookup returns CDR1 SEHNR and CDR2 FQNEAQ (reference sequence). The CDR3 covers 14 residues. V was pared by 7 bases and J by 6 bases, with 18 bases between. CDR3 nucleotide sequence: TGTGCCAGCACTCGACCGGGGTTAACGGCTGAAGCTTTCTTT. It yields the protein CASTRPGLTAEAFF.

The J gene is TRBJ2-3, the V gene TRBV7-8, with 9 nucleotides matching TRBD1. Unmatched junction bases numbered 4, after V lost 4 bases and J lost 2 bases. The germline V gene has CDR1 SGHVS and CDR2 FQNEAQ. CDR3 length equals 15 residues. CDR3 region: CASSSRDRDTDTQYF. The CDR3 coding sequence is TGTGCCAGCAGCTCCCGGGACAGGGACACAGATACGCAGTATTTT. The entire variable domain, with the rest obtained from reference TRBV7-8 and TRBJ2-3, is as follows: GAGVSQSPRYKVAKRGQDVALRCDPISGHVSLFWYQQALGQGPEFLTYFQNEAQLDKSGLPSDRFFAERPEGSVSTLKIQRTQQEDSAVYLCASSSRDRDTDTQYFGPGTRLTVL.

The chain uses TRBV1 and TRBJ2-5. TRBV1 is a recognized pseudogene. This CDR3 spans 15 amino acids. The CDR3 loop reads CTSSPILRTQETQYF. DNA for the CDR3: TGCACCAGCAGCCCTATCCTCCGGACCCAAGAGACCCAGTACTTC.

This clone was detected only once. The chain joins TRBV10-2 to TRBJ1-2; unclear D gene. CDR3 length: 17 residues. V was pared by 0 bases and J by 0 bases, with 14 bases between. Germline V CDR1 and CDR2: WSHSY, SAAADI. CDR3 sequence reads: CASSESMTRLSNYGYTF. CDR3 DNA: TGCGCCAGCAGTGAGTCGATGACAAGATTATCTAACTATGGCTACACCTTC.

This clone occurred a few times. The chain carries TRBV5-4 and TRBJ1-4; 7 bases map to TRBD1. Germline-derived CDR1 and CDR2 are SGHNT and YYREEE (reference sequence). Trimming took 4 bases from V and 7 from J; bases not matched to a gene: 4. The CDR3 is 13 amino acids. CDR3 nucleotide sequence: TGTGCCAGCAGCCGAGACAGGGTTGAAAAACTGTTTTTT. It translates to CASSRDRVEKLFF.

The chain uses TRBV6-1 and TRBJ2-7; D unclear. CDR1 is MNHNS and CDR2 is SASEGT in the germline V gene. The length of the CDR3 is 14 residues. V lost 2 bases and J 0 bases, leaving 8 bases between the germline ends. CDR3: CASSESRFSYEQYF. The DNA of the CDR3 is TGTGCCAGCAGTGAAAGTCGCTTCTCCTACGAGCAGTACTTC.

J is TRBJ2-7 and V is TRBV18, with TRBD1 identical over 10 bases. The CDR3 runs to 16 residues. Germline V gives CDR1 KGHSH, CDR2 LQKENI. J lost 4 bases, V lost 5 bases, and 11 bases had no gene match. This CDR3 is CASSSGQGRGGYEQYF. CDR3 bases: TGTGCCAGCTCATCGGGACAGGGGAGAGGGGGATACGAGCAGTACTTC.

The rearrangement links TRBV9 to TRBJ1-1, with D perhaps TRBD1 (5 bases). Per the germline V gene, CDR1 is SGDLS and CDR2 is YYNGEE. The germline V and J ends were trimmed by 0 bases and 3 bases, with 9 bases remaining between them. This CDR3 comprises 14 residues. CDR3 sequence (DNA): TGTGCCAGCAGCGTAGGGGTGGGGGACACTGAAGCTTTCTTT. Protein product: CASSVGVGDTEAFF.